This record covers a single T cell receptor (beta chain). CDR3 length equals 14 residues. Germline V CDR1 and CDR2: MNHEY, SVGAGI. With 2 bases removed from V and 1 base from J, the gap between germline ends came to 8 bases. This record belongs to a study of T cells in tumors after PD-1 blockade. Study as a whole: A subset received ongoing vismodegib 150 mg daily alongside anti-PD-1 therapy.

Profiling relied on immunoSEQ multiplex PCR, and the TCRdb table lists in-frame clones only, not all of them. This table holds 60,000 to 70,000 clones, 74% found once. V and J are TRBV6-5 and TRBJ1-1; no firm D call. This clonotype was obtained from a human donor with basal cell carcinoma. Specimen: PBMCs, collected after anti-PD-1 treatment. The CDR3 DNA reads TGTGCCAGCAGTTACGTGGCAGGGAACACTGAAGCTTTCTTT. It yields the protein CASSYVAGNTEAFF.